Below, 22 T cell receptor beta chains from the same sample are listed, as sequenced in a study of blood T cell repertoires in COVID-19. The assay was immunoSEQ multiplex PCR, and TCRdb's table has in-frame clones only and misses some. The data hold over 85,000 clones, with around 82% observed a single time. Source material: peripheral blood. Receptors originate from an elderly woman with COVID-19, enrolled during active disease.

The V and J genes are TRBV6-1 and TRBJ2-5; 10 positions agree with TRBD1. The CDR3 loop spans 19 amino acids. Per germline, CDR1 MNHNS and CDR2 SASEGT. Trimming cost V 4 bases and J 5 bases; bases outside gene matches: 19. The CDR3 bases are TGTGCCAGCAGTGCACCTCTAGGATGGGACAGGGGTTGGGAGGAGACCCAGTACTTC. Its translation is CASSAPLGWDRGWEETQYF.

V is TRBV11-2 and J is TRBJ2-4; D perhaps matches TRBD2 (8 bases). The CDR3 sequence is 17 residues long. Germline values: CDR1 SGHAT, CDR2 FQNNGV. V lost 0 bases and J lost 2, with 14 bases in between. CDR3 nucleotides: TGTGCCAGCAGCTTAGATCGGGAGGGGGCCCCCAAAAACATTCAGTACTTC. Encoded protein: CASSLDREGAPKNIQYF.

This clone turned up a few times. CDR3 residues: CAISASTGTDTQYF. CDR3 in DNA: TGTGCCATCAGTGCTAGTACAGGGACAGATACGCAGTATTTT. The genes are TRBV10-3 and TRBJ2-3; a possible D gene is TRBD1 (6 bases). V lost 4 bases and J lost 3, with 11 bases in between. The CDR3 totals 14 residues. Per germline, CDR1 ENHRY and CDR2 SYGVKD.

The V gene is TRBV3-1 (or the pseudogene TRBV3-2), the J gene TRBJ1-6; TRBD1 matches 9 bases. The ends lost 0 bases at V and 6 bases at J; junction bases unmatched: 15. Germline V lookup: CDR1 LGHDT, CDR2 YNNKEL (reference sequence). CDR3 length: 20 amino acids. CDR3 amino acids: CASSQEEGWTGALRNSPLHF. The CDR3 nucleotides are TGTGCCAGCAGCCAAGAAGAAGGTTGGACAGGGGCCCTTCGTAATTCACCCCTCCACTTT.

J is TRBJ2-3 and V is TRBV24-1; the match to TRBD2 covers 9 bases. Germline V gives CDR1 KGHDR, CDR2 SFDVKD. The ends lost 3 bases at V and 2 bases at J; junction bases unmatched: 5. The CDR3 has 16 amino acids. CDR3 region: CATSDISGGYTDTQYF. In DNA, the CDR3 is TGTGCCACCAGTGATATTAGCGGGGGATACACAGATACGCAGTATTTT.

V and J are TRBV12-3 or TRBV12-4 and TRBJ1-3; D remains ambiguous. The CDR3 consists of 13 residues. V was cut by 7 bases and J by 2 bases, with 9 bases left in between. The chain's CDR3 is CASTTVPGNTIYF. DNA for the CDR3: TGTGCCAGCACCACAGTTCCTGGAAACACCATATATTTT.

A single count supports this clone. The rearrangement joins TRBV2 to TRBJ1-5; 8 bases line up with TRBD1. Germline values: CDR1 SNHLY, CDR2 FYNNEI. The V gene end was trimmed by 6 bases and the J gene end by 4 bases; junction bases not matched to a gene: 2. The CDR3 loop spans 13 amino acids. DNA for the CDR3: TGTGCCAGCAGGGACAGGGCTAATCAGCCCCAGCATTTT. Protein: CASRDRANQPQHF.

The gene calls are TRBV5-5 and TRBJ2-3; D unresolved. The germline V gene encodes CDR1 SGHKS and CDR2 YYEKEE (reference sequence). The CDR3 runs to 14 residues. The V end lost 3 bases, the J end lost 3 bases, and 11 bases lay between the germline ends. The CDR3 nucleotides are TGTGCCAGCAGCTCAGGCATTGGAACAGATACGCAGTATTTT. Translated, it gives CASSSGIGTDTQYF.

The chain joins TRBV7-2 to TRBJ1-5; possibly TRBD1 for D (6 bases). CDR1 is SGHTA, CDR2 FQGNSA, per germline. This CDR3 is 15 amino acids long. V was trimmed by 2 bases and J by 6 bases, leaving 14 bases between them. CDR3 nucleotides: TGTGCCAGCAGCTTATCCAGGGGATCGTCTCAGCCCCAGCATTTT. This gives the protein CASSLSRGSSQPQHF.

The chain joins TRBV24-1 to TRBJ2-1, with a tentative D call TRBD1 (5 bases). The CDR3 is made up of 15 amino acids. V lost 7 bases and J lost 2, with 14 bases in between. CDR1 is KGHDR, CDR2 SFDVKD, per germline. The CDR3, as DNA: TGTGCCACCAGCCACCTGAAGGGGACCTACAATGAGCAGTTCTTC. This codes for CATSHLKGTYNEQFF.

On this clone: This sample also contains other DNA sequences that code for the same CDR3. This chain uses TRBV18 with TRBJ1-6, with TRBD1 matching over 7 bases. Germline CDR1 is KGHSH and CDR2 is LQKENI. This CDR3 has 14 residues. The V segment lost 4 bases and the J segment 4 bases; nucleotides outside the gene matches: 1. CDR3 amino acids: CASSRDSYNSPLHF. CDR3 sequence (DNA): TGTGCCAGCTCACGGGACAGTTATAATTCACCCCTCCACTTT.

V and J are TRBV3-1 (or the pseudogene TRBV3-2) and TRBJ1-6; 9 bases fit TRBD1. This CDR3 comprises 15 residues. Germline V gene sequence: CDR1 LGHDT, CDR2 YNNKEL (reference sequence). The V gene end was trimmed by 5 bases and the J gene end by 8 bases; junction bases not matched to a gene: 7. The CDR3 is CASSAQQGADSPLHF. For the CDR3, the DNA is TGTGCCAGCAGCGCCCAACAGGGGGCCGATTCACCCCTCCACTTT.

J is TRBJ1-4 and V is TRBV3-1 (or the pseudogene TRBV3-2); D remains unclear. The CDR3 is 15 residues long. The germline V gene encodes CDR1 LGHDT and CDR2 YNNKEL (reference sequence). V lost 1 base to trimming and J lost 7 bases, with 13 bases between them. The CDR3 reads CASSQARFGGEKLFF. Here the CDR3 DNA reads TGTGCCAGCAGCCAAGCTCGCTTCGGAGGTGAAAAACTGTTTTTT.

This chain links TRBV5-4 with TRBJ2-5; the match to TRBD2 covers 7 bases. Germline V gene sequence: CDR1 SGHNT, CDR2 YYREEE (reference sequence). V shed 4 bases and J 5 bases; nucleotides not matched to a gene: 8. CDR3 length: 14 residues. The CDR3 here is CASSNRDYGETQYF. Here the CDR3 DNA reads TGTGCCAGCAGCAACCGGGACTACGGTGAGACCCAGTACTTC.

V is TRBV6-2 or TRBV6-3 and J is TRBJ1-3; possibly TRBD1 for D (5 bases). CDR3 length: 16 residues. Trimming shortened V by 0 bases and J by 3 bases, and 12 bases separated the two germline ends. Germline loops: CDR1 MNHEY, CDR2 SVGEGT. The CDR3 reads CASSYSGSRVGNTIYF. DNA of the CDR3: TGTGCCAGCAGTTACTCCGGAAGCAGGGTTGGAAACACCATATATTTT.

The rearrangement links TRBV7-8 to TRBJ2-2; 10 bases are shared with TRBD2. The V and J ends lost 5 bases and 4 bases, in that order; junction bases with no gene match: 1. The CDR3 length is 14 residues. CDR1 is SGHVS and CDR2 is FQNEAQ in the germline V gene. The CDR3 reads CASSGTSVTGELFF. The CDR3 nucleotides are TGTGCCAGCAGCGGGACTAGCGTCACCGGGGAGCTGTTTTTT.

This chain uses TRBV5-1 with TRBJ2-7; 10 bases line up with TRBD2. The germline V gene encodes CDR1 SGHRS and CDR2 YFSETQ. This CDR3 comprises 15 residues. V lost 2 bases, J lost 2 bases, and 4 bases stayed unmatched. CDR3 in amino acids: CASSFGLAGAYEQYF. CDR3 coding DNA: TGCGCCAGCAGCTTCGGGCTAGCGGGAGCCTACGAGCAGTACTTC.

The rearrangement uses TRBV28 and TRBJ2-3, with D possibly being TRBD2 (5 bases). The ends were cut back, 3 bases at V and 2 bases at J, with 12 bases in the middle. The CDR3 totals 15 residues. The germline V gene has CDR1 MDHEN and CDR2 SYDVKM. CDR3 nucleotides: TGTGCCAGCAGTTTGGCTAGCTTATCCACAGATACGCAGTATTTT. Its protein product is CASSLASLSTDTQYF.

This chain connects TRBV27 to TRBJ2-3, with 8 positions matching TRBD2. With 0 bases clipped from V and 1 base from J, the junction kept 15 bases outside the gene matches. Germline CDR1 MNHEY, CDR2 SMNVEV (reference sequence). This CDR3 spans 20 amino acids. CDR3 coding DNA: TGTGCCAGCAGTTTATCGCGCGTTAAAGCGGGAGTGCCGGGCACAGATACGCAGTATTTT. Residues: CASSLSRVKAGVPGTDTQYF.

The chain employs TRBV30 and TRBJ2-7, with a possible D match to TRBD1 (5 bases). CDR3 length: 13 amino acids. CDR1 and CDR2 from the germline V gene are GTSNPN and SVGIG (reference sequence). Trimming pared 3 bases from V and 6 bases from J, leaving 15 bases between. In DNA, the CDR3 is TGTGCCTGGAGGACTCAGGGTATGGGCGAGCAGTACTTC. This encodes CAWRTQGMGEQYF.

This chain joins TRBV2 and TRBJ2-6; TRBD1 is a possible D gene (6 bases). The CDR3 runs to 15 residues. The germline gives CDR1 SNHLY, CDR2 FYNNEI. Between the trimmed V and J ends, which lost 7 bases and 3 bases, there was a span of 13 bases. The CDR3 DNA reads TGTGCCAGCAAGCTGGGGGCGGGTGGGGCCAACGTCCTGACTTTC. The encoded protein is CASKLGAGGANVLTF.

This clone has just one count. This chain's CDR3 is CASSSQGVIETQYF. For the CDR3, the DNA is TGTGCCAGCAGTTCCCAGGGGGTCATAGAGACCCAGTACTTC. V is TRBV28 and J is TRBJ2-5, with 7 bases that match TRBD1. Germline V gene data show CDR1 as MDHEN and CDR2 as SYDVKM. Trimming took 4 bases from V and 4 from J; bases not matched to a gene: 6. There are 14 residues in the CDR3.